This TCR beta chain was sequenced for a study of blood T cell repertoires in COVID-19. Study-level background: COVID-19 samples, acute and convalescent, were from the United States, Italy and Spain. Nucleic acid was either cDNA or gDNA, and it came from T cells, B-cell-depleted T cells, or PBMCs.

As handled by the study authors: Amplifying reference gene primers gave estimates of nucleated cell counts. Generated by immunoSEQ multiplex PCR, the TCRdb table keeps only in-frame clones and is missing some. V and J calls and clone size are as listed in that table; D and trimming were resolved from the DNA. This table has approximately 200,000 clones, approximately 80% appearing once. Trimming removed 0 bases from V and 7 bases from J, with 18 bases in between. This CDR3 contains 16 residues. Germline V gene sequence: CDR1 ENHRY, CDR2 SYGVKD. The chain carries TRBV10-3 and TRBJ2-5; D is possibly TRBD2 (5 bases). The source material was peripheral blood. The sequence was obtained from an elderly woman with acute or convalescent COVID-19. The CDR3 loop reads CAISESGRVGGGTQYF. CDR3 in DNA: TGTGCCATCAGTGAGTCCGGGCGGGTAGGTGGAGGGACCCAGTACTTC.